The sequence of this T cell receptor beta chain was determined in a study of cytomegalovirus exposure and HLA in healthy donors. The CDR3 sequence is 15 residues long. V was pared by 0 bases and J by 4 bases, with 11 bases between. CDR1 is MNHEY and CDR2 is SVGAGI in the germline V gene. The study ran its PCR with 60 Vbeta and 13 Jbeta primers. The repertoire was sequenced with immunoSEQ multiplex PCR; TCRdb's copy has only in-frame clones and lacks some. The sample holds 120,000 or so clones, 77% seen once. The chain employs TRBV6-5 and TRBJ2-3, with a possible D match to TRBD2 (5 bases). The source of this sequence is a man in his late teens or twenties in good health and CMV-seropositive. Sequencing input: PBMCs. The DNA of the CDR3 is TGTGCCAGCAGTTACTCGATGACCGGGGCAGATACGCAGTATTTT. Encoded protein: CASSYSMTGADTQYF.